The rows below give T cell receptor beta chains drawn from one sample of a study of blood T cell repertoires in COVID-19. TCRdb keeps only in-frame clones here, not all; method: immunoSEQ multiplex PCR. The top ten clones hold approximately 11% of a sample with about 120,000 clones, approximately 85% of them seen once. Sample: peripheral blood. The receptor source for this set is a man older than 75 with acute or convalescent COVID-19. CDR3s include the opening cysteine and the closing phenylalanine or tryptophan. The D gene is left open where the match is weak. Rows may omit the clone size; those that give it use once, few, many or a size class.

CASSQVTGMETQYF | TGTGCCAGCAGCCAAGTAACAGGGATGGAGACCCAGTACTTC | TRBV4-2 | . | . | TRBJ2-5
CASSPNGRGNEQFF | TGTGCCAGCAGCCCCAATGGGAGGGGCAATGAGCAGTTCTTC | TRBV14 | TRBD2 | . | TRBJ2-1
CAIRVGGTSGLNEQYF | TGTGCCATCAGGGTAGGAGGGACTAGCGGTCTCAACGAGCAGTACTTC | TRBV10-3 | TRBD2 | . | TRBJ2-7
CASSRTGGSGNTIYF | TGTGCCAGCAGCCGGACAGGGGGCTCTGGAAACACCATATATTTT | TRBV16 | TRBD1 | . | TRBJ1-3
CASSETGPPPNSNQPQHF | TGCGCCAGCAGTGAGACAGGGCCCCCTCCGAATAGCAATCAGCCCCAGCATTTT | TRBV10-1 | . | . | TRBJ1-5
CASSSGQFDTQYF | TGTGCCAGCAGCTCCGGACAGTTCGATACGCAGTATTTT | TRBV11-3 | . | . | TRBJ2-3
CASREGVGPGELFF | TGTGCCAGTCGGGAGGGGGTAGGGCCCGGGGAGCTGTTTTTT | TRBV19 | TRBD2 | . | TRBJ2-2
CATSVGTGGRNEQYF | TGTGCCACCAGTGTCGGGACAGGGGGCCGGAACGAGCAGTACTTC | TRBV24-1 | TRBD1 | . | TRBJ2-7
CASSSRGEAFF | TGTGCCAGCAGCTCCCGAGGGGAAGCTTTCTTT | TRBV7-2 | . | . | TRBJ1-1
CASSQPGTSAEQYF | TGCGCCAGCAGCCAACCCGGGACTAGCGCCGAGCAGTACTTC | TRBV5-1 | TRBD2 | once | TRBJ2-7
CAWSARTAYEQYF | TGTGCCTGGAGTGCCCGGACAGCCTACGAGCAGTACTTC | TRBV30 | . | . | TRBJ2-7
CASSIRRGADGYTF | TGTGCCAGTAGTATCCGGAGGGGCGCGGATGGCTACACCTTC | TRBV19 | . | . | TRBJ1-2
CASSRGTNSYEQYF | TGTGCCAGCTCAAGGGGGACGAACTCCTACGAGCAGTACTTC | TRBV18 | . | . | TRBJ2-7
CASSLVLAGVGNEQFF | TGCGCCAGCAGCTTGGTCCTAGCGGGAGTAGGCAATGAGCAGTTCTTC | TRBV5-1 | TRBD2 | . | TRBJ2-1
CASTPGGPGNTIYF | TGTGCCAGTACCCCGGGAGGGCCTGGAAACACCATATATTTT | TRBV19 | . | . | TRBJ1-3
CSVVGRGGTEAFF | TGCAGCGTTGTAGGGCGGGGGGGCACTGAAGCTTTCTTT | TRBV29-1 | . | once | TRBJ1-1
CASIGQNTDTQYF | TGTGCCAGCATCGGACAGAACACAGATACGCAGTATTTT | TRBV2 | . | . | TRBJ2-3
CASSLGGGGPTEAFF | TGTGCCAGCAGCTTAGGTGGGGGGGGCCCCACTGAAGCTTTCTTT | TRBV7-9 | . | . | TRBJ1-1
CASSQRGLGNTIYF | TGTGCCAGCAGCCAAAGGGGCCTTGGAAACACCATATATTTT | TRBV3-1/TRBV3-2 | . | . | TRBJ1-3
CASSLAVQGDSYEQYF | TGTGCCAGCAGCTTAGCGGTGCAGGGGGACTCCTACGAGCAGTACTTC | TRBV7-6 | TRBD1 | . | TRBJ2-7
CASSIGQGMNTEAFF | TGTGCCAGCAGTATCGGACAGGGAATGAACACTGAAGCTTTCTTT | TRBV27 | TRBD1 | . | TRBJ1-1
CASSKQGRADGYTF | TGTGCCAGCAGTAAACAGGGGAGAGCGGATGGCTACACCTTC | TRBV2 | TRBD1 | once | TRBJ1-2
CASSPQQGASTEAFF | TGCGCCAGCAGCCCTCAACAGGGGGCGAGCACTGAAGCTTTCTTT | TRBV5-1 | TRBD1 | . | TRBJ1-1
CASSYTTEEAFF | TGTGCCAGCAGTTACACGACAGAAGAAGCTTTCTTT | TRBV6-2/TRBV6-3 | . | . | TRBJ1-1
CASSLAGGAYNEQFF | TGTGCCAGCAGCTTAGCGGGAGGCGCCTACAATGAGCAGTTCTTC | TRBV7-2 | . | . | TRBJ2-1
CASSSEGQSNTEAFF | TGTGCCAGCAGTTCAGAGGGACAGTCGAACACTGAAGCTTTCTTT | TRBV6-6 | TRBD1 | . | TRBJ1-1
CASSIAQGANTEAFF | TGTGCCAGTTCTATCGCACAGGGGGCTAACACTGAAGCTTTCTTT | TRBV2 | TRBD1 | . | TRBJ1-1
CASLQGARYGYTF | TGTGCCAGTCTTCAGGGGGCGCGATATGGCTACACCTTC | TRBV6-6 | TRBD1 | few | TRBJ1-2
CASSGQINSPLHF | TGTGCTAGCTCGGGACAGATTAATTCACCCCTCCACTTT | TRBV12-5 | TRBD1 | . | TRBJ1-6
CASSRRGIYEQYF | TGTGCCAGCAGTAGACGGGGGATCTACGAGCAGTACTTC | TRBV6-5 | . | . | TRBJ2-7
CASSSKIGTDYGYTF | TGTGCCAGCAGCTCCAAGATCGGGACAGACTATGGCTACACCTTC | TRBV7-8 | TRBD1 | once | TRBJ1-2
CASTTSFNEQFF | TGCGCCAGCACGACTAGTTTCAATGAGCAGTTCTTC | TRBV5-1 | . | . | TRBJ2-1
CASRLTPGTGAPGEQYF | TGTGCCAGCAGATTAACCCCCGGGACAGGGGCCCCGGGTGAGCAGTACTTC | TRBV5-5 | TRBD1 | . | TRBJ2-7
CASSLLGHGELFF | TGTGCCAGCAGTTTACTGGGGCACGGGGAGCTGTTTTTT | TRBV12-3/TRBV12-4 | . | . | TRBJ2-2
CASSGQGPEQYF | TGTGCCAGCTCCGGACAGGGTCCCGAGCAGTACTTC | TRBV18 | TRBD1 | . | TRBJ2-7
CASSPSRQGREKLFF | TGTGCCAGCTCACCATCCCGACAGGGCCGTGAAAAACTGTTTTTT | TRBV18 | TRBD1 | . | TRBJ1-4
CASSRGGSKNTEAFF | TGTGCCAGCAGTCGTGGCGGCTCCAAGAACACTGAAGCTTTCTTT | TRBV28 | . | . | TRBJ1-1
CASSSQDTYYEQYF | TGTGCCAGCAGCTCCCAGGACACCTACTACGAGCAGTACTTC | TRBV7-2 | . | . | TRBJ2-7
CASSFQGISDTQYF | TGTGCCAGCAGTTTTCAGGGGATTTCAGATACGCAGTATTTT | TRBV27 | . | . | TRBJ2-3
CATRDRDISSNQPQHF | TGTGCCACCAGAGACCGGGACATTTCTAGCAATCAGCCCCAGCATTTT | TRBV15 | . | . | TRBJ1-5
CASSERSRGYNEQFF | TGTGCCAGCAGTGAAAGATCCAGGGGCTACAATGAGCAGTTCTTC | TRBV25-1 | . | . | TRBJ2-1
CASSLVGVDTYNEQFF | TGCGCCAGCAGCTTGGTAGGGGTAGATACCTACAATGAGCAGTTCTTC | TRBV5-1 | . | . | TRBJ2-1
CATSYEQRSNSPLHF | TGTGCCACCAGTTACGAACAGCGGTCCAATTCACCCCTCCACTTT | TRBV24-1 | . | . | TRBJ1-6
CASSKRQTSGGANEQFF | TGTGCCAGTAGTAAACGCCAGACTAGCGGGGGGGCGAATGAGCAGTTCTTC | TRBV19 | TRBD2 | once | TRBJ2-1
CASSYSGGGGKNIQYF | TGTGCCAGCAGTTACTCAGGCGGGGGGGGCAAAAACATTCAGTACTTC | TRBV6-5 | TRBD2 | . | TRBJ2-4
CASSQRGLYYGYTF | TGTGCCAGCAGCCAGAGGGGGCTGTACTATGGCTACACCTTC | TRBV3-1/TRBV3-2 | TRBD1 | few | TRBJ1-2
CASSQDLPSGGLSTDTQYF | TGTGCCAGCAGCCAAGATCTACCTAGCGGGGGGCTTAGCACAGATACGCAGTATTTT | TRBV3-1/TRBV3-2 | TRBD2 | . | TRBJ2-3
CASSLGQVVGNTEAFF | TGTGCCAGCAGCTTAGGGCAGGTGGTGGGGAACACTGAAGCTTTCTTT | TRBV11-2 | . | . | TRBJ1-1